This T cell receptor (beta chain) appears in the sequencing data of a study of CD8+ T cells in alopecia areata. Sequencing used cDNA as its template, made by extracting RNA and reverse transcribing it. The table came from immunoSEQ multiplex PCR; TCRdb's copy has only in-frame clones and leaves some out. The sample includes about 97,000 clones, 35% to 45% of them seen just once. Points from the study as a whole: Mice showed TCR sharing more clearly than patients did, possibly owing to HLA. Elevated clonality characterized lesional scalp relative to normal scalp, particularly in alopecia totalis/universalis.

A few counts support this clone. Its matching antigen is unknown. This TCR was recovered from a human donor with alopecia areata. Sequencing used CD4+ T cells sorted from blood.

The CDR3 protein is CASSDQGILYEQYF. CDR3 nucleotide sequence: TGTGCCAGCAGTGACCAGGGCATTTTGTACGAGCAGTACTTC. V is TRBV2 and J is TRBJ2-7, with D perhaps matching TRBD1 (5 bases). Germline V gene sequence: CDR1 SNHLY, CDR2 FYNNEI. V was shortened by 3 bases and J by 4 bases, with 13 bases between the two germline ends. This CDR3 has 14 residues.